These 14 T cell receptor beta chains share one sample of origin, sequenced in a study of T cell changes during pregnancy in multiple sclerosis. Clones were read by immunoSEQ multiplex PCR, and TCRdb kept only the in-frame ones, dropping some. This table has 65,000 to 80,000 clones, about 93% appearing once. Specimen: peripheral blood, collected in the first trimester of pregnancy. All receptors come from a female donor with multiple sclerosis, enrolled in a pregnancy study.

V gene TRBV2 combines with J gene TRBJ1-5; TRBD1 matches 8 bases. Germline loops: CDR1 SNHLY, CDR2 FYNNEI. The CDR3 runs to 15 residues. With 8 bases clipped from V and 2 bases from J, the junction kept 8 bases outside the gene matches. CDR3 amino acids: CASGTPGQGNQPQHF. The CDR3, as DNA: TGTGCCAGCGGCACACCGGGACAGGGCAATCAGCCCCAGCATTTT. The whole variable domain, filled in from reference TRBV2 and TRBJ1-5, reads EPEVTQTPSHQVTQMGQEVILRCVPISNHLYFYWYRQILGQKVEFLVSFYNNEISEKSEIFDDQFSVERPDGSNFTLKIRSTKLEDSAMYFCASGTPGQGNQPQHFGDGTRLSIL.

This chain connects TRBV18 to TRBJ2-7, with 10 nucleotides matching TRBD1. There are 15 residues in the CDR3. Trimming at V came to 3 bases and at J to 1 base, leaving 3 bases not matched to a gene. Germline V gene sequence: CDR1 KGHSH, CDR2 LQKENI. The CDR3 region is CASSPDRGHSYEQYF. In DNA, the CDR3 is TGTGCCAGCTCACCTGACAGGGGGCATTCCTACGAGCAGTACTTC.

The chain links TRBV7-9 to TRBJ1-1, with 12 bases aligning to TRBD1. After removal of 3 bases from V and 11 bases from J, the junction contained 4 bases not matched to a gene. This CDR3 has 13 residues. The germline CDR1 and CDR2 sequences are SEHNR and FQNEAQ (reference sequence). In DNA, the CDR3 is TGTGCCAGCAGCTTGGGACAGGGGGCAAGGGCTTTCTTT. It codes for CASSLGQGARAFF.

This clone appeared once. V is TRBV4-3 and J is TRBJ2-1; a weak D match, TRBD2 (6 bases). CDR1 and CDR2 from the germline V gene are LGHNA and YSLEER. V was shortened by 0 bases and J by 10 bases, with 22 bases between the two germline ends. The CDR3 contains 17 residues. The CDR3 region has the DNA TGCGCCAGCAGCCAAGATCTGGGGGGATGGGGCAATTGGGAGCAGTTCTTC. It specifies CASSQDLGGWGNWEQFF.

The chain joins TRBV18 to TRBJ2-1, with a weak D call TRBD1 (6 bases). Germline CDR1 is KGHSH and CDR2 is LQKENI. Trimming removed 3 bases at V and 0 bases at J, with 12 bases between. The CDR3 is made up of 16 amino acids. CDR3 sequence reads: CASSPQGPASYNEQFF. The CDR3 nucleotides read TGTGCCAGCTCACCGCAGGGGCCTGCCTCCTACAATGAGCAGTTCTTC.

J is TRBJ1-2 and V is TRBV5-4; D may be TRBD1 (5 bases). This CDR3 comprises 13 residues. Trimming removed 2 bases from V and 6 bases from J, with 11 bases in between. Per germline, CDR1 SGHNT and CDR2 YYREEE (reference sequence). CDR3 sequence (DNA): TGTGCCAGCAGCTTAACGGGGGTCAATGGCTACACCTTC. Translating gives CASSLTGVNGYTF.

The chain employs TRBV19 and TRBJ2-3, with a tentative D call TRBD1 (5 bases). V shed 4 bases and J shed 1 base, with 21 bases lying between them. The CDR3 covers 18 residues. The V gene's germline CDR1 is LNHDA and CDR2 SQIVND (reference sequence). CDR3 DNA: TGTGCCAGTAGTAACTCGGCTAGGGGCCCTGGGCGCACAGATACGCAGTATTTT. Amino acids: CASSNSARGPGRTDTQYF.

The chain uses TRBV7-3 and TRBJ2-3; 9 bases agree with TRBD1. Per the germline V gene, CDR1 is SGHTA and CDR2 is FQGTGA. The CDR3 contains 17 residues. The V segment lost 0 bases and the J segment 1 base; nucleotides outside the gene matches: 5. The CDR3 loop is CASSLTLQGAGTDTQYF. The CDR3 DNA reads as TGTGCCAGCAGCTTAACGCTACAGGGGGCCGGCACAGATACGCAGTATTTT.

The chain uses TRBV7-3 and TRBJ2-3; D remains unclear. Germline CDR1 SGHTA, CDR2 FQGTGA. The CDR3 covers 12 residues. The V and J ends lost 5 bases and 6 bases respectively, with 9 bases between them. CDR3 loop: CASSPRSDTQYF. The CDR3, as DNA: TGTGCCAGCAGCCCCCGGTCCGATACGCAGTATTTT.

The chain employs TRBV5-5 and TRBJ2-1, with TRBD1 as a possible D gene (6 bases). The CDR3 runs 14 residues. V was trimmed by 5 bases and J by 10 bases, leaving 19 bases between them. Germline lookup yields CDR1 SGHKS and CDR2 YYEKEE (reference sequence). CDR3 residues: CASRTGTPPGEQFF. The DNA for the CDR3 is TGTGCCAGCAGAACCGGGACACCCCCCGGAGAGCAGTTCTTC. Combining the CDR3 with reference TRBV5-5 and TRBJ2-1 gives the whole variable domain DAGVTQSPTHLIKTRGQQVTLRCSPISGHKSVSWYQQVLGQGPQFIFQYYEKEERGRGNFPDRFSARQFPNYSSELNVNALLLGDSALYLCASRTGTPPGEQFFGPGTRLTVL.

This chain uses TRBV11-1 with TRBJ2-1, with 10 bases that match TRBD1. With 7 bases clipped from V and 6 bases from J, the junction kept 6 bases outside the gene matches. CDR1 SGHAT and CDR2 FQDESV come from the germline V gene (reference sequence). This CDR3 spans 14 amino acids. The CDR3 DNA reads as TGTGCCAGCACCGGGACAGGGGTAGCCAATGAGCAGTTCTTC. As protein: CASTGTGVANEQFF.

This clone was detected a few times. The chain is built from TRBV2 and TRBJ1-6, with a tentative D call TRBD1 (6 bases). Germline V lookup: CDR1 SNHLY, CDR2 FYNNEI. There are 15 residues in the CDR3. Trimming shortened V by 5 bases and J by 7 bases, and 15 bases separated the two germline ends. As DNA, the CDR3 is TGTGCCAGCAGTCCTCGGACAGCGCAGAATTCACCCCTCCACTTT. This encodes CASSPRTAQNSPLHF.

The DNA for the CDR3 is TGTGCCAGCAGTCCACAGGCTTACAATGAGCAGTTCTTC. Encoded protein: CASSPQAYNEQFF. The V call is TRBV6-5, the J call TRBJ2-1; TRBD1 is a possible D gene (5 bases). Between the trimmed V and J ends, which lost 5 bases and 4 bases, there was a span of 9 bases. From germline, CDR1 is MNHEY and CDR2 SVGAGI. The CDR3 consists of 13 residues.

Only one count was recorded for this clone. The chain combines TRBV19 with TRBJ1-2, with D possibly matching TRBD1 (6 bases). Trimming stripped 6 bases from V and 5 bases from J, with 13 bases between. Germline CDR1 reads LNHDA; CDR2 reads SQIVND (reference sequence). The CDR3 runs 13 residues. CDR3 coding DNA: TGTGCCAGTAGGAGGACAGAACATTATGGCTACACCTTC. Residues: CASRRTEHYGYTF.